This T cell receptor (beta chain) was recorded in a study of cytomegalovirus exposure and HLA in healthy donors. Regarding the study as a whole: Association of 16,951 TCR beta sequences with HLA alleles was found at 0.05 false discovery rate in a later analysis.

This clone was counted between two and nine times. Its antigen is not identified. The PCR contained 60 Vbeta and 13 Jbeta primers. Some clones are missing from TCRdb's copy, which holds only in-frame ones; the method was immunoSEQ multiplex PCR. The repertoire holds approximately 190,000 clones, with around 87% as singletons. The V and J ends lost 3 bases and 2 bases respectively, with 14 bases between them. This CDR3 has 15 amino acids. CDR1 and CDR2 from the germline V gene are SNHLY and FYNNEI. The chain uses TRBV2 and TRBJ2-7; D perhaps matches TRBD2 (5 bases). The receptor's source is a man aged 25-40 years in good health and CMV-seronegative. Sequenced material: PBMCs. The CDR3 region has the DNA TGTGCCAGCAGTGATGGTGGGAGAGGGACCTACGAGCAGTACTTC. Encoded protein: CASSDGGRGTYEQYF.